This passage covers 5 T cell receptor beta chains from one sample sequenced in a study of OX40 agonist ivuxolimab in advanced cancers. Generated by immunoSEQ multiplex PCR, the TCRdb table keeps only in-frame clones and is missing some. This table holds 55,000 to 65,000 clones, 86% found once. Sequenced here: CD4+ or CD8+ T cells sorted from blood, sampled in a trial of the OX40 agonist ivuxolimab. These receptors all come from an adult with an advanced solid tumor such as melanoma, head and neck, liver or kidney cancer.

The rearrangement links TRBV27 to TRBJ1-2; TRBD1 is a possible D gene (6 bases). The V and J ends lost 6 bases and 8 bases respectively, with 25 bases between them. The CDR3 sequence is 16 residues long. Germline V CDR1 and CDR2: MNHEY, SMNVEV (reference sequence). In nucleotides, the CDR3 is TGTGCCAGCAGCCCCGAACCCCCCGGCAGGGGAGGCGGCTACACCTTC. This gives the protein CASSPEPPGRGGGYTF.

This clone was detected once. The chain couples TRBV4-2 to TRBJ2-7; TRBD2 matches at 7 bases. Germline CDR1 reads LGHNA; CDR2 reads YNFKEQ. This CDR3 has 16 residues. V trimming: 5 bases; J trimming: 5 bases; junction bases outside the gene matches: 15. Here the CDR3 DNA reads TGTGCCAGCAGCGAAGCCATGGGAGGGATCGGAAACGAGCAGTACTTC. Translation gives CASSEAMGGIGNEQYF.

The chain is built from TRBV7-3 and TRBJ1-1, with D possibly being TRBD1 (6 bases). In germline, CDR1 is SGHTA, CDR2 FQGTGA. V was clipped by 5 bases and J by 1 base, with 11 bases between them. There are 14 residues in the CDR3. The CDR3 spells CASSTGTQNTEAFF. Here the CDR3 DNA reads TGTGCCAGCAGCACCGGGACACAGAACACTGAAGCTTTCTTT. The variable domain in full, with the rest retrieved from reference TRBV7-3 and TRBJ1-1, is GAGVSQTPSNKVTEKGKYVELRCDPISGHTALYWYRQSLGQGPEFLIYFQGTGAADDSGLPNDRFFAVRPEGSVSTLKIQRTERGDSAVYLCASSTGTQNTEAFFGQGTRLTVV.

The J gene is TRBJ2-5, the V gene TRBV7-2, with no clear D. CDR1 is SGHTA and CDR2 is FQGNSA in the germline V gene. This CDR3 has 11 amino acids. The ends were cut back, 0 bases at V and 7 bases at J, with 3 bases in the middle. The CDR3 is CASSLAVTQYF. CDR3 coding DNA: TGTGCCAGCAGCTTAGCAGTGACCCAGTACTTC.

This rearrangement joins TRBV6-4 to TRBJ2-3, with D possibly being TRBD2 (5 bases). V lost 3 bases and J 6 bases, leaving 10 bases between the germline ends. The V gene's germline CDR1 is MRHNA and CDR2 SNTAGT. The CDR3 runs 13 residues. The CDR3 DNA reads TGTGCCAGCAGTGAGCCCGGGAAGGATACGCAGTATTTT. It encodes CASSEPGKDTQYF.